A selection of T cell receptor beta chains follows, all from one sample in a study of cytomegalovirus exposure and HLA in healthy donors. The table came from immunoSEQ multiplex PCR; TCRdb's copy has only in-frame clones and leaves some out. The profile covers nearly 110,000 clones, with less than 85% appearing a single time and 3.6% taken by the ten largest. The specimen sequenced was PBMCs. All receptors come from a man between 60 and 75 years old in good health and CMV-seronegative. The CDR3 runs from the conserved cysteine through the conserved F or W. Rows give clone size only sometimes, using once, few, many, or a class for an expanded clone.

clone_size: -
j_call: TRBJ1-1
v_call: TRBV27
cdr3_aa: CASTPSQGNTEAFF

clone_size: few
j_call: TRBJ2-6
v_call: TRBV30
cdr3_aa: CAWIVPGANVLTF

clone_size: -
j_call: TRBJ1-2
v_call: TRBV18
cdr3_aa: CASSPREAGNYGYTF

clone_size: once
j_call: TRBJ2-1
v_call: TRBV5-4
cdr3_aa: CASSGDRNNEQFF

clone_size: -
j_call: TRBJ2-2
v_call: TRBV15
cdr3_aa: CATSRIAGGSTGELFF

clone_size: once
j_call: TRBJ1-6
v_call: TRBV7-8
cdr3_aa: CASSLRPRRSYNSPLHF

clone_size: -
j_call: TRBJ1-1
v_call: TRBV2
cdr3_aa: CASILLVVNTEAFF

clone_size: -
j_call: TRBJ2-2
v_call: TRBV5-1
cdr3_aa: CASSTGQGLGGELFF

clone_size: -
j_call: TRBJ1-3
v_call: TRBV6-4
cdr3_aa: CARRWDRVSNVSGNTIYF

clone_size: -
j_call: TRBJ2-4
v_call: TRBV5-4
cdr3_aa: CASSLDQGLAKNIQYF

clone_size: -
j_call: TRBJ2-2
v_call: TRBV5-5
cdr3_aa: CASSLEGGAVSGELFF

clone_size: once
j_call: TRBJ2-2
v_call: TRBV4-1
cdr3_aa: CASSQDIWKRTGELFF

clone_size: -
j_call: TRBJ2-3
v_call: TRBV7-2
cdr3_aa: CASSDPFTGVTDTQYF

clone_size: few
j_call: TRBJ1-2
v_call: TRBV5-5
cdr3_aa: CASSERGGYGYTF

clone_size: -
j_call: TRBJ2-5
v_call: TRBV12-2
cdr3_aa: CASRPRLGVAKETQYF

clone_size: few
j_call: TRBJ1-4
v_call: TRBV30
cdr3_aa: CAWSVEGVYEKLFF

clone_size: -
j_call: TRBJ1-1
v_call: TRBV6-1
cdr3_aa: CASSEQGGNTEAFF

clone_size: -
j_call: TRBJ1-2
v_call: TRBV7-2
cdr3_aa: CASSRVGGASYGYTF

clone_size: -
j_call: TRBJ2-1
v_call: TRBV7-9
cdr3_aa: CASSLGRGWRNEQFF

clone_size: few
j_call: TRBJ2-7
v_call: TRBV15
cdr3_aa: CATSSRPTGGYYEQYF

clone_size: -
j_call: TRBJ1-5
v_call: TRBV10-3
cdr3_aa: CAISEGTGDQPQHF

clone_size: -
j_call: TRBJ1-1
v_call: TRBV7-9
cdr3_aa: CASSSTGTPRAFF

clone_size: few
j_call: TRBJ2-5
v_call: TRBV5-1
cdr3_aa: CASSVGQYQETQYF

clone_size: -
j_call: TRBJ1-2
v_call: TRBV7-8
cdr3_aa: CASSPRTGRHPGDDGGYTF

clone_size: -
j_call: TRBJ2-1
v_call: TRBV30
cdr3_aa: CAWSAKLGYGQRNEQFF

clone_size: -
j_call: TRBJ2-2
v_call: TRBV13
cdr3_aa: CASSPETGGYRLNTGELFF